A selection of T cell receptor beta chains follows, all from one sample in a study of cytomegalovirus exposure and HLA in healthy donors. Only in-frame clones appear in the TCRdb table, and some are missing; sequencing was by immunoSEQ multiplex PCR. Among 100,000 to 150,000 clones, about 83% were seen once, and the ten largest hold around 1.2%. The sample taken for sequencing was PBMCs. The receptors were gathered from a girl aged 2 to 9 in good health and CMV-seronegative. Both conserved end residues are part of each CDR3. The order of the fields is D gene, V gene, J gene, clone size, CDR3 DNA, CDR3 protein. The D gene is left open where the match is weak. Not all rows give a size; the values are once, few, many and, for expanded clones, a class.

d_gene: .; v_gene: TRBV7-2; j_gene: TRBJ2-4; abundance: .; CDR3nt: TGTGCCAGCAGCTTAGTAGCAGCGGGCGAGGACATTCAGTACTTC; CDR3aa: CASSLVAAGEDIQYF
d_gene: .; v_gene: TRBV6-1; j_gene: TRBJ2-7; abundance: .; CDR3nt: TGTGCCAGCAGTGGTCGGGGAGCCTACGAGCAGTACTTC; CDR3aa: CASSGRGAYEQYF
d_gene: .; v_gene: TRBV6-6; j_gene: TRBJ1-4; abundance: .; CDR3nt: TGTGCCAGCAGCGAGGACAGTGGCGAAAAACTGTTTTTT; CDR3aa: CASSEDSGEKLFF
d_gene: TRBD1; v_gene: TRBV4-1; j_gene: TRBJ2-7; abundance: few; CDR3nt: TGCGCCAGCAGCCAAGACGACAGGGGAAACTACGAGCAGTACTTC; CDR3aa: CASSQDDRGNYEQYF
d_gene: TRBD2; v_gene: TRBV5-4; j_gene: TRBJ2-2; abundance: .; CDR3nt: TGTGCCAGCAGCTTGGGGGCTAGCGGTCGGTACACCGGGGAGCTGTTTTTT; CDR3aa: CASSLGASGRYTGELFF
d_gene: TRBD2; v_gene: TRBV27; j_gene: TRBJ2-7; abundance: .; CDR3nt: TGTGCCAGCAGTTTCCACCCGTCGAATGAAGCGGGAGGGCTGATAGGGGGGTACGAGCAGTACTTC; CDR3aa: CASSFHPSNEAGGLIGGYEQYF
d_gene: TRBD1; v_gene: TRBV19; j_gene: TRBJ1-2; abundance: .; CDR3nt: TGTGCCAGTAGTGGGGCCGGACAGGGAAACTATGGCTACACCTTC; CDR3aa: CASSGAGQGNYGYTF
d_gene: TRBD1; v_gene: TRBV30; j_gene: TRBJ1-5; abundance: .; CDR3nt: TGTGCCTGGAGCAAAGGGACAGGGGGGAATCAGCCCCAGCATTTT; CDR3aa: CAWSKGTGGNQPQHF
d_gene: TRBD2; v_gene: TRBV6-1; j_gene: TRBJ2-4; abundance: .; CDR3nt: TGTGCCAGCAGTGAATTCCTAGCGGGAGGCCGTAAGGGAAACATTCAGTACTTC; CDR3aa: CASSEFLAGGRKGNIQYF
d_gene: TRBD1; v_gene: TRBV2; j_gene: TRBJ1-2; abundance: .; CDR3nt: TGTGCCAGCAGTTTTGGGACAGGGGGTGGCTACACCTTC; CDR3aa: CASSFGTGGGYTF
d_gene: .; v_gene: TRBV4-1; j_gene: TRBJ2-7; abundance: .; CDR3nt: TGCGCCAGCAGCCAAGATTGGAGTAGGGGCTACGAGCAGTACTTC; CDR3aa: CASSQDWSRGYEQYF
d_gene: .; v_gene: TRBV7-2; j_gene: TRBJ2-5; abundance: .; CDR3nt: TGTGCCAGCAGCTTACATGAGGAGTACCAAGAGACCCAGTACTTC; CDR3aa: CASSLHEEYQETQYF
d_gene: TRBD1; v_gene: TRBV28; j_gene: TRBJ2-1; abundance: .; CDR3nt: TGTGCCAGCAGTTTAGCGACAGGGTTCTACAATGAGCAGTTCTTC; CDR3aa: CASSLATGFYNEQFF
d_gene: .; v_gene: TRBV7-7; j_gene: TRBJ2-1; abundance: .; CDR3nt: TGTGCTAGCAGCCTGGGCGAAAACAATGAGCAGTTCTTC; CDR3aa: CASSLGENNEQFF
d_gene: .; v_gene: TRBV6-6; j_gene: TRBJ1-5; abundance: .; CDR3nt: TGTGCCAGCACCTCCGGGTTAAATCAGCCCCAGCATTTT; CDR3aa: CASTSGLNQPQHF
d_gene: TRBD1; v_gene: TRBV10-3; j_gene: TRBJ1-4; abundance: .; CDR3nt: TGTGCCATCAGTGAACTTTGGACAGGGGGAAATGAAAAACTGTTTTTT; CDR3aa: CAISELWTGGNEKLFF
d_gene: TRBD2; v_gene: TRBV27; j_gene: TRBJ2-7; abundance: .; CDR3nt: TGTGCCAGCAGTTTTAGCGGGAGATACGAGCAGTACTTC; CDR3aa: CASSFSGRYEQYF
d_gene: .; v_gene: TRBV7-5; j_gene: TRBJ2-1; abundance: .; CDR3nt: TGTGTCAGAAGCTTATTCGCTAGCGGCGATGATTCATACAATGAGCAGTTCTTC; CDR3aa: CVRSLFASGDDSYNEQFF
d_gene: TRBD2; v_gene: TRBV7-9; j_gene: TRBJ2-1; abundance: .; CDR3nt: TGTGCCAGCAGCTCCCCGAGCGGGAAGGGGTACAATGAGCAGTTCTTC; CDR3aa: CASSSPSGKGYNEQFF
d_gene: TRBD2; v_gene: TRBV9; j_gene: TRBJ2-1; abundance: .; CDR3nt: TGTGCCAGCAGCGTAGGGGGCGGGAGAGGCTACAATGAGCAGTTCTTC; CDR3aa: CASSVGGGRGYNEQFF
d_gene: TRBD1; v_gene: TRBV4-2; j_gene: TRBJ2-7; abundance: few; CDR3nt: TGTGCCAGCAGCCAAGATGGGGGACAGGGGGGCTCCGAGCAGTACTTC; CDR3aa: CASSQDGGQGGSEQYF
d_gene: TRBD1; v_gene: TRBV6-5; j_gene: TRBJ1-1; abundance: .; CDR3nt: TGTGCCAGCAGTTACGGGGGGACAGGGAACACTGAAGCTTTCTTT; CDR3aa: CASSYGGTGNTEAFF
d_gene: TRBD1; v_gene: TRBV9; j_gene: TRBJ2-1; abundance: .; CDR3nt: TGTGCCAGCAGCGTCGCGGGACAGGGTTACAATGAGCAGTTCTTC; CDR3aa: CASSVAGQGYNEQFF
d_gene: TRBD1; v_gene: TRBV7-9; j_gene: TRBJ1-2; abundance: .; CDR3nt: TGTGCCAGCAGCGCCCGAGGTGGCCAGGGGGTTAACTATGGCTACACCTTC; CDR3aa: CASSARGGQGVNYGYTF
d_gene: .; v_gene: TRBV30; j_gene: TRBJ2-7; abundance: .; CDR3nt: TGTGCCCGGAGTGTTACTTCCGAGCAGTACTTC; CDR3aa: CARSVTSEQYF
d_gene: .; v_gene: TRBV27; j_gene: TRBJ2-7; abundance: .; CDR3nt: TGTGCCAGCAGTGCAGGGGTTGGCTACGAGCAGTACTTC; CDR3aa: CASSAGVGYEQYF
d_gene: .; v_gene: TRBV28; j_gene: TRBJ2-5; abundance: .; CDR3nt: TGTGCCAGCAGTTTAAACAGGGTTAGAGAGACCCAGTACTTC; CDR3aa: CASSLNRVRETQYF
d_gene: .; v_gene: TRBV7-2; j_gene: TRBJ2-5; abundance: .; CDR3nt: TGTGCCAGCAGCTTAATACGGGGAGCGGCTCAAGAGACCCAGTACTTC; CDR3aa: CASSLIRGAAQETQYF
d_gene: .; v_gene: TRBV6-7; j_gene: TRBJ2-7; abundance: .; CDR3nt: TGTGCCAGCAGCCAACAGGGGACTTCCTACGAGCAGTACTTC; CDR3aa: CASSQQGTSYEQYF
d_gene: TRBD2; v_gene: TRBV10-1; j_gene: TRBJ2-1; abundance: .; CDR3nt: TGCGCCAGCAGTGGAGGACTAGTGCCTGAGCAGTTCTTC; CDR3aa: CASSGGLVPEQFF
d_gene: .; v_gene: TRBV11-3; j_gene: TRBJ2-1; abundance: .; CDR3nt: TGTGCCAGCAGCTTTGGGTTAGGGGTAAATGAGCAGTTCTTC; CDR3aa: CASSFGLGVNEQFF
d_gene: TRBD2; v_gene: TRBV5-6; j_gene: TRBJ2-7; abundance: .; CDR3nt: TGTGCCAGCAGCTGGTTGAGCGGGGGGATATACGAGCAGTACTTC; CDR3aa: CASSWLSGGIYEQYF
d_gene: .; v_gene: TRBV29-1; j_gene: TRBJ2-1; abundance: .; CDR3nt: TGCAGCGTTGTACCTCAGGGGATTCTTAATGAGCAGTTCTTC; CDR3aa: CSVVPQGILNEQFF
d_gene: .; v_gene: TRBV29-1; j_gene: TRBJ2-1; abundance: few; CDR3nt: TGCAGCGTGGGACTGCCCAGGGACCACAATGAGCAGTTCTTC; CDR3aa: CSVGLPRDHNEQFF
d_gene: .; v_gene: TRBV9; j_gene: TRBJ2-5; abundance: .; CDR3nt: TGTGCCAGCAGCGTAGGAGGGCAAAAGACCCAGTACTTC; CDR3aa: CASSVGGQKTQYF
d_gene: .; v_gene: TRBV6-1; j_gene: TRBJ1-5; abundance: .; CDR3nt: TGTGCCAGCAGCGGCGGGACGTATAGCAATCAGCCCCAGCATTTT; CDR3aa: CASSGGTYSNQPQHF
d_gene: .; v_gene: TRBV5-4; j_gene: TRBJ1-1; abundance: .; CDR3nt: TGTGCCAGCAGCTTCCTTGGGGGGTGGGGGAACACTGAAGCTTTCTTT; CDR3aa: CASSFLGGWGNTEAFF
d_gene: TRBD1; v_gene: TRBV19; j_gene: TRBJ1-3; abundance: .; CDR3nt: TGTGCCAGTAGAGCGACAGGGGCTGGAAACACCATATATTTT; CDR3aa: CASRATGAGNTIYF
d_gene: .; v_gene: TRBV30; j_gene: TRBJ2-1; abundance: .; CDR3nt: TGTGCCTGGAGCCCCGGCGGGGCGGGAAAGTTCTTC; CDR3aa: CAWSPGGAGKFF
d_gene: .; v_gene: TRBV5-1; j_gene: TRBJ1-3; abundance: .; CDR3nt: TGCGCCAGCAGCCTTTGGGCCGCGAGCTCTGGAAACACCATATATTTT; CDR3aa: CASSLWAASSGNTIYF
d_gene: .; v_gene: TRBV2; j_gene: TRBJ2-5; abundance: .; CDR3nt: TGTGCCAGCACCCTGTTCCTTAACCAAGAGACCCAGTACTTC; CDR3aa: CASTLFLNQETQYF
d_gene: TRBD1; v_gene: TRBV6-1; j_gene: TRBJ2-7; abundance: .; CDR3nt: TGTGCCAGCAGGAAGACACAGGGGGCTCACTGGGAGCAGTACTTC; CDR3aa: CASRKTQGAHWEQYF
d_gene: TRBD1; v_gene: TRBV19; j_gene: TRBJ1-2; abundance: .; CDR3nt: TGTGCCAGTAGCGGACAGGGCTATGGCTACACCTTC; CDR3aa: CASSGQGYGYTF
d_gene: TRBD1; v_gene: TRBV19; j_gene: TRBJ1-4; abundance: few; CDR3nt: TGTGCCAGTAGGGACAGGGGGATCATAGCAACTAATGAAAAACTGTTTTTT; CDR3aa: CASRDRGIIATNEKLFF
d_gene: .; v_gene: TRBV5-1; j_gene: TRBJ1-1; abundance: few; CDR3nt: TGCGCCAGCAGCTTTCTAGGGGCTATGAACACTGAAGCTTTCTTT; CDR3aa: CASSFLGAMNTEAFF
d_gene: .; v_gene: TRBV21-1; j_gene: TRBJ1-2; abundance: .; CDR3nt: TGTGCCAGCAGCACCCGAACTATGAACTATGGCTACACCTTC; CDR3aa: CASSTRTMNYGYTF
d_gene: TRBD1; v_gene: TRBV4-1; j_gene: TRBJ2-7; abundance: .; CDR3nt: TGCGCCAGCAGTCGCGGACAGGGGGCGATCTACGAGCAGTACTTC; CDR3aa: CASSRGQGAIYEQYF
d_gene: .; v_gene: TRBV19; j_gene: TRBJ1-4; abundance: few; CDR3nt: TGTGCCAGTGGAAAATTCGGGGATGGTGAAAAACTGTTTTTT; CDR3aa: CASGKFGDGEKLFF
d_gene: .; v_gene: TRBV7-9; j_gene: TRBJ1-1; abundance: .; CDR3nt: TGTGCCAGCAGCTGGGACACTTCAGCTGAAGCTTTCTTT; CDR3aa: CASSWDTSAEAFF
d_gene: .; v_gene: TRBV7-9; j_gene: TRBJ1-1; abundance: .; CDR3nt: TGTGCCAGCAGCTTAGGCAACAGGGCCTACACTGAAGCTTTCTTT; CDR3aa: CASSLGNRAYTEAFF
d_gene: TRBD2; v_gene: TRBV2; j_gene: TRBJ2-7; abundance: .; CDR3nt: TGTGCCAGCAGAGCCACTAGCGGGAGTCCCCACGAGCAGTACTTC; CDR3aa: CASRATSGSPHEQYF
d_gene: .; v_gene: TRBV6-5; j_gene: TRBJ1-2; abundance: .; CDR3nt: TGTGCCAGCAGTGACCGGGACACTAACTATGGCTACACCTTC; CDR3aa: CASSDRDTNYGYTF
d_gene: TRBD2; v_gene: TRBV7-2; j_gene: TRBJ2-1; abundance: .; CDR3nt: TGTGCCAGCAGTCCTCTAGCGGGACCCTACAATGAGCAGTTCTTC; CDR3aa: CASSPLAGPYNEQFF
d_gene: .; v_gene: TRBV4-1; j_gene: TRBJ2-7; abundance: .; CDR3nt: TGCGCCAGCAGCCACGACCGGGACTCAAATCGGGAGCAGTACTTC; CDR3aa: CASSHDRDSNREQYF